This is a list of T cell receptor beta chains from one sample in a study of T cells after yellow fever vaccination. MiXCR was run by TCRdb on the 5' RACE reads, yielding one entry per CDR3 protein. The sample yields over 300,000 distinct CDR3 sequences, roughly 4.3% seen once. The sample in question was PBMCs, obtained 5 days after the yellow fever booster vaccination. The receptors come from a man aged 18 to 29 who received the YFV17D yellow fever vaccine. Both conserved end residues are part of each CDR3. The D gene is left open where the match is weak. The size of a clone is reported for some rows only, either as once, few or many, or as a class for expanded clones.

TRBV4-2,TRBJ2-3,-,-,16,TGTGCCAGCAGCCATGATGTCCGGGGGACCGCAGATACGCAGTATTTT,CASSHDVRGTADTQYF
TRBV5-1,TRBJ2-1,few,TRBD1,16,TGCGCCAGCAGCTTGGCCGCAGGGGGCAACTCCTATGAGCAGTTCTTC,CASSLAAGGNSYEQFF
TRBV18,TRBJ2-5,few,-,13,TGTGCCAGCTCACCCGTTCACCGGAAGGACCAGTACTTC,CASSPVHRKDQYF
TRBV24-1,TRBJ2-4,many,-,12,TGTGCCCCAGGGGATCGCAAAAACATTCAGTACTTC,CAPGDRKNIQYF
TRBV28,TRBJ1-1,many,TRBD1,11,TGTGCCAGCAGGCGACAGGGTGAAGCTTTCTTT,CASRRQGEAFF
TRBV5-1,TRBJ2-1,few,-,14,TGCGCCAGCAGAAGCGAAAACCCCTACAATGAGCAGTTCTTC,CASRSENPYNEQFF
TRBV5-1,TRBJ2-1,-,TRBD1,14,TGCGCCAGCAGACCCGGGACAGGGGGGAATGAGCAGTTCTTC,CASRPGTGGNEQFF
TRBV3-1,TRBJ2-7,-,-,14,TGTGCCAGCAGCCAGGGGCCGCTCTCCTACGAGCAGTACTTC,CASSQGPLSYEQYF
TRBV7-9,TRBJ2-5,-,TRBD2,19,TGTGCCAGCAGCGCCGTTAGACTAGCGGGGGCCCCTGGACTGGAGACCCAGTACTTC,CASSAVRLAGAPGLETQYF
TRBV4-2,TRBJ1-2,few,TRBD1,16,TGTGCCAGCAGCCAAGAGGGACAGGGAAGATTCTATGGCTACACCTTC,CASSQEGQGRFYGYTF
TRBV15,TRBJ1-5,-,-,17,TGTGCCACCAGCAGAGATTGGCAGGACCGCCGCAATCAGCCCCAGCATTTT,CATSRDWQDRRNQPQHF
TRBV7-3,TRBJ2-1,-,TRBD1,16,TGTGCCAGCAGCCCAAATCCGGGACAGCATTACAATGAGCAGTTCTTC,CASSPNPGQHYNEQFF
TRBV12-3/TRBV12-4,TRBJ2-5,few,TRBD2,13,TGTGCCAGCAGCCGGCGGGGGGAAGAGACCCAGTACTTC,CASSRRGEETQYF
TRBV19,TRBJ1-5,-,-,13,TGCGACCTTTTCCATGAGAGGAGGCAGCCCCAGCATTTT,CDLFHERRQPQHF
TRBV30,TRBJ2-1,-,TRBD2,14,TGTGCCTGGAGTGTCGCTAGCGGGGCAAATGAGCAGTTCTTC,CAWSVASGANEQFF
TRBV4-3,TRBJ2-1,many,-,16,TGCGCCAGCAGCCAAGATTGGGTGACGGGGAACAATGAGCAGTTCTTC,CASSQDWVTGNNEQFF
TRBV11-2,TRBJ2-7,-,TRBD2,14,TGTGCCAGCAGCTTAGAGGGGACTAGCTTCGAGCAGTACTTC,CASSLEGTSFEQYF
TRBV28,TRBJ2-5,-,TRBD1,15,TGTGCCAGCAGTTCCCCGAGACAGGGGAAAGAGACCCAGTACTTC,CASSSPRQGKETQYF
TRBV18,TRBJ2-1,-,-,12,TGTGCCAGCTCATCCGAAGGTGGGGAGCAGTTCTTC,CASSSEGGEQFF
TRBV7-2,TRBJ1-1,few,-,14,TGTGCCAGCAGCTTCGACAGACAGAACACTGAAGCTTTCTTT,CASSFDRQNTEAFF
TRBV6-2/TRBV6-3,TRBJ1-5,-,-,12,TGTGCCAGCAGTTATTCGTTTCAGCCCCAGCATTTT,CASSYSFQPQHF
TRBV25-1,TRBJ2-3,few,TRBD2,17,TGTGCCAGCAGTGAATTTCGGGCTAGCGGGCGCACAGATACGCAGTATTTT,CASSEFRASGRTDTQYF
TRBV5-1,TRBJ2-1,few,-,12,TGCGCCAGCAGCTTCAACGAAAATGAGCAGTTCTTC,CASSFNENEQFF
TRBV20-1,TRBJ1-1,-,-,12,TGCAGTGCTAGGCGGGGAAACACTGAAGCTTTCTTT,CSARRGNTEAFF
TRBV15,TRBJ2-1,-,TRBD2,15,TGTGCCACCAGCAGAGACAGCGGGGGGGCCCATGAGCAGTTCTTC,CATSRDSGGAHEQFF
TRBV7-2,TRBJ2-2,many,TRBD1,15,TGTGCCAGCAGCTCCCGAGGGGGCGACGGCGGGGAGCTGTTTTTT,CASSSRGGDGGELFF